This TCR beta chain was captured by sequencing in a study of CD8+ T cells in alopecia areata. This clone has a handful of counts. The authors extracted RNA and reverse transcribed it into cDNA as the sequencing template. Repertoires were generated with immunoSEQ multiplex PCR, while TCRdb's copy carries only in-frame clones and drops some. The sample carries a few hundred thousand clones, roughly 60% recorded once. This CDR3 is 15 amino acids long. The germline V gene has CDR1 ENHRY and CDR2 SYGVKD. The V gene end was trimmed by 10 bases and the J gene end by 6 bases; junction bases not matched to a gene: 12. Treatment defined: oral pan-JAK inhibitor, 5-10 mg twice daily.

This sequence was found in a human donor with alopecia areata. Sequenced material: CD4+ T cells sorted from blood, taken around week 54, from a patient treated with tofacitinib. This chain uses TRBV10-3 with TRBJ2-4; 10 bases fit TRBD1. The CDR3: CATGQGEGNGNIQYF. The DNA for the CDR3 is TGTGCCACCGGACAGGGGGAGGGTAACGGAAACATTCAGTACTTC.